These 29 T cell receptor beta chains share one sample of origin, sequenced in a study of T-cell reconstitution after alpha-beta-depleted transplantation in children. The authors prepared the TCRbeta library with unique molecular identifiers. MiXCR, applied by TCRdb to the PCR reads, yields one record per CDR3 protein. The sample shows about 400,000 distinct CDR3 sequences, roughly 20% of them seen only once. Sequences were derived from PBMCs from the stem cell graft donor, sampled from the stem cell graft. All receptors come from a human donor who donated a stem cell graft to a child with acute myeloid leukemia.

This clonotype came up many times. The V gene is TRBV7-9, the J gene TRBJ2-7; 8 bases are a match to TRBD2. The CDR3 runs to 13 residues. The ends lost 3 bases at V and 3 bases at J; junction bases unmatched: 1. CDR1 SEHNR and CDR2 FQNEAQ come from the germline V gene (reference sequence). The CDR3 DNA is TGTGCCAGCAGCTTGAGCGGGGGCTACGAGCAGTACTTC. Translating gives CASSLSGGYEQYF.

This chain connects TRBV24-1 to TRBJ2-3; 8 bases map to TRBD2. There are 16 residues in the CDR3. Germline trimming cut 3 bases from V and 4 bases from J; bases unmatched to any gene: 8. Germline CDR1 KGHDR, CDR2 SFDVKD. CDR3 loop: CATSDRRSGRSDTQYF. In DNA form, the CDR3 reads TGTGCCACCAGTGATCGCAGGAGCGGGAGATCAGATACGCAGTATTTT.

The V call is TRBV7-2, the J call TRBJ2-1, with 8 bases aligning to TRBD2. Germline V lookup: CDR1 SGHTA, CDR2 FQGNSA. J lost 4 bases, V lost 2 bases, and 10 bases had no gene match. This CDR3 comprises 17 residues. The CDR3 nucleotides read TGTGCCAGCAGCTTAAACCCCGGGACTAGTAATTACAATGAGCAGTTCTTC. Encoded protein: CASSLNPGTSNYNEQFF.

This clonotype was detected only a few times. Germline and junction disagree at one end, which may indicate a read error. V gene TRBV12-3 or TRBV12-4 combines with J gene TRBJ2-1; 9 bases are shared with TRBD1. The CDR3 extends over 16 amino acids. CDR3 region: CASSLGYGTGSNEQFF. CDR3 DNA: TGTGCCAGCAGCTTAGGGTACGGGACAGGGAGTAATGAGCAGTTCTTC.

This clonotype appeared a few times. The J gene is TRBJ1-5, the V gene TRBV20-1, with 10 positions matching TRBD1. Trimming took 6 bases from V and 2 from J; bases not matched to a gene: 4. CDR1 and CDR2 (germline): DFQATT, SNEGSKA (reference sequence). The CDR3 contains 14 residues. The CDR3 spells CSARDRGGNQPQHF. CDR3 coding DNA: TGCAGTGCACGGGACAGGGGTGGCAATCAGCCCCAGCATTTT.

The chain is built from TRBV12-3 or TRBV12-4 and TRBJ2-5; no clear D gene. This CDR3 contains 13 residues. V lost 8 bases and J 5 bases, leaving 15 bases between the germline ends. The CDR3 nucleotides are TGTGCCAGCGTATCAAGGAATTCGGAGACCCAGTACTTC. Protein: CASVSRNSETQYF.

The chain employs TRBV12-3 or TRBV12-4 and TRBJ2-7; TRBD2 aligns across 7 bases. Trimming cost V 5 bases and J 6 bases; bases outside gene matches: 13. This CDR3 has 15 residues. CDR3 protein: CASSSRGSSPSEQYF. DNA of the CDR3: TGTGCCAGCAGTAGCCGCGGGAGTTCTCCCTCCGAGCAGTACTTC.

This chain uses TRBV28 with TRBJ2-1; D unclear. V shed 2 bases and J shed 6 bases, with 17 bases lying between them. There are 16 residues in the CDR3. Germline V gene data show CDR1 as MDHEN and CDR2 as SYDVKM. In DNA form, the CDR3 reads TGTGCCAGCAGTTTACTGACGGTCAGGACGGGCAATGAGCAGTTCTTC. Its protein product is CASSLLTVRTGNEQFF.

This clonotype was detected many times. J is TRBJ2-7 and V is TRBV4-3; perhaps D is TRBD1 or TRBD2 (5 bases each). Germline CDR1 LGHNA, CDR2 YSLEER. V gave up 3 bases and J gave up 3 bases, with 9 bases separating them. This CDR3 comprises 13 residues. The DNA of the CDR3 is TGCGCCAGCAGCCACGGGGACGGCTACGAGCAGTACTTC. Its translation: CASSHGDGYEQYF.

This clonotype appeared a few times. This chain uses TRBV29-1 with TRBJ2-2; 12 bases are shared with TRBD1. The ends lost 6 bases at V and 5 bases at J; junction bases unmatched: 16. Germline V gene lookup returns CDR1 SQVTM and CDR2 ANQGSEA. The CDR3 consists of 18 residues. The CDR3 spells CSVPLNPGQGAETGELFF. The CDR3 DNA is TGCAGCGTCCCACTCAATCCGGGACAGGGGGCGGAAACCGGGGAGCTGTTTTTT.

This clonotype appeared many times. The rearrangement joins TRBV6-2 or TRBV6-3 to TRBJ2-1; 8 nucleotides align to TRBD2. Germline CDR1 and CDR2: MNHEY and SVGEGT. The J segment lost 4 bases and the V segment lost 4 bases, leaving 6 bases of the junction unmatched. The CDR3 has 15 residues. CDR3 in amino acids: CASSLLAGSYNEQFF. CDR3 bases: TGTGCCAGCAGTTTATTAGCGGGATCGTACAATGAGCAGTTCTTC.

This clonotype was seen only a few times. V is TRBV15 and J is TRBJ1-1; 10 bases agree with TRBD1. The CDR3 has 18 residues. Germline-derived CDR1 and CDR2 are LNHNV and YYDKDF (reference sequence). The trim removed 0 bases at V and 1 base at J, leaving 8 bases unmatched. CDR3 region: CATSRDTLTGGPNTEAFF. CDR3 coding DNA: TGTGCCACCAGCAGAGATACCCTGACAGGGGGCCCGAACACTGAAGCTTTCTTT. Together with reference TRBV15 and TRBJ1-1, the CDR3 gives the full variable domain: DAMVIQNPRYQVTQFGKPVTLSCSQTLNHNVMYWYQQKSSQAPKLLFHYYDKDFNNEADTPDNFQSRRPNTSFCFLDIRSPGLGDTAMYLCATSRDTLTGGPNTEAFFGQGTRLTVV.

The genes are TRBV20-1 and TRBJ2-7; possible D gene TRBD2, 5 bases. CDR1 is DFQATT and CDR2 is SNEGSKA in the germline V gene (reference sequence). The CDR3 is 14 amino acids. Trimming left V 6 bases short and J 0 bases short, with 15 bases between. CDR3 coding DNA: TGCAGTGCCCTCCCGGAGGAATTCTCCTACGAGCAGTACTTC. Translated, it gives CSALPEEFSYEQYF.

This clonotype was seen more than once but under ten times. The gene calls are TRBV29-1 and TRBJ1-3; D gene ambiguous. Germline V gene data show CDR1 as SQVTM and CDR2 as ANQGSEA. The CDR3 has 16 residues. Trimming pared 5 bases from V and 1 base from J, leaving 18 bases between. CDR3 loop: CSVLLLSQTSGNTIYF. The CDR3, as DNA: TGCAGCGTTCTTCTCCTTAGCCAAACATCTGGAAACACCATATATTTT.

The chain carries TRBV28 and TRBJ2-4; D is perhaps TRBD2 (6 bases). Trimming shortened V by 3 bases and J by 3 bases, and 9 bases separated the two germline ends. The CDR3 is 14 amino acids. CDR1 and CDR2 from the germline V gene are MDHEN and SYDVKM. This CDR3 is CASSLGGVKNIQYF. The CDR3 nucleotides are TGTGCCAGCAGTTTGGGGGGAGTCAAAAACATTCAGTACTTC.

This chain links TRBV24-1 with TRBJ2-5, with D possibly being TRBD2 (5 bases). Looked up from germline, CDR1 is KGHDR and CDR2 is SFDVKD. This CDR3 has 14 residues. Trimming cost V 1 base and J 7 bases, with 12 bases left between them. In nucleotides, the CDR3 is TGTGCCACCAGTGATTTTCCCGGGATTGGGACCCAGTACTTC. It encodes CATSDFPGIGTQYF.

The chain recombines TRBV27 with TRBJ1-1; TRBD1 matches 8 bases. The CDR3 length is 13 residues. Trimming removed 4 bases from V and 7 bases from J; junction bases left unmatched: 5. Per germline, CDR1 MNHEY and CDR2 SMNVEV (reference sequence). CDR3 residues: CASSWTGQGEAFF. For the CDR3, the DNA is TGTGCCAGCAGTTGGACTGGACAGGGTGAAGCTTTCTTT.

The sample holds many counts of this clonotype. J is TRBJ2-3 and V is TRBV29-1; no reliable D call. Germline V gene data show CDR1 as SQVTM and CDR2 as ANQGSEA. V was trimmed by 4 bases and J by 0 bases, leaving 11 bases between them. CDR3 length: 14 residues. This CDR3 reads CSVVPSSSTDTQYF. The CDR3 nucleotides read TGCAGCGTTGTCCCCAGTTCTAGCACAGATACGCAGTATTTT.

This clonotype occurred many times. CDR3 in amino acids: CASSYSYGRTGELFF. CDR3 bases: TGTGCCAGCAGTTACTCATATGGGAGGACCGGGGAGCTGTTTTTT. This chain connects TRBV6-5 to TRBJ2-2, with D possibly being TRBD2 (6 bases). The CDR3 is 15 amino acids. From germline, CDR1 is MNHEY and CDR2 SVGAGI. The germline V and J ends were trimmed by 0 bases and 5 bases, with 10 bases remaining between them.

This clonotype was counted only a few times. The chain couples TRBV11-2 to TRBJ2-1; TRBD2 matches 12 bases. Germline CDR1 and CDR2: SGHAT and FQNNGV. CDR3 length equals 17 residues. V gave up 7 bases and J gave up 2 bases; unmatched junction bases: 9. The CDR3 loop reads CASTHKTSGSPYNEQFF. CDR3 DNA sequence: TGTGCCAGCACCCATAAGACTAGCGGGAGTCCCTACAATGAGCAGTTCTTC.

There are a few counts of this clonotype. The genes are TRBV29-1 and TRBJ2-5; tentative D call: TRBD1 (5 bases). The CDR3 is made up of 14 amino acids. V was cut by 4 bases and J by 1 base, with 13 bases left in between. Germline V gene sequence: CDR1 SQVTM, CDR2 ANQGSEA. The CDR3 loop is CSVVWGSLQETQYF. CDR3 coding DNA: TGCAGCGTTGTTTGGGGCAGCCTCCAAGAGACCCAGTACTTC.

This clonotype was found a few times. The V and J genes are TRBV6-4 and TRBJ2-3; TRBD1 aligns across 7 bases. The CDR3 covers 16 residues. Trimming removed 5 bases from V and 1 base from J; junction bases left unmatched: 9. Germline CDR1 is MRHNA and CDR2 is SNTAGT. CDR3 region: CASSPTTQGGTDTQYF. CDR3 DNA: TGTGCCAGCAGTCCAACGACCCAGGGGGGCACAGATACGCAGTATTTT.

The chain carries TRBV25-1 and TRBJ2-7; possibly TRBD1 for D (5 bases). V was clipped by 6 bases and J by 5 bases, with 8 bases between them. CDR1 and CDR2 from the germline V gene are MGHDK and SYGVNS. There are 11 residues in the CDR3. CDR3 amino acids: CASSWGNEQYF. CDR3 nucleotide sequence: TGTGCCAGCAGCTGGGGCAACGAGCAGTACTTC.

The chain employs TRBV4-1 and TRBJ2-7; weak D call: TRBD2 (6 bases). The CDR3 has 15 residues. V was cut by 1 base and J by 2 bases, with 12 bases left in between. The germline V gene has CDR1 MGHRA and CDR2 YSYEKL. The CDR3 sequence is CASSQAGGGPYEQYF. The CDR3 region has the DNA TGCGCCAGCAGCCAAGCGGGCGGAGGGCCCTACGAGCAGTACTTC.

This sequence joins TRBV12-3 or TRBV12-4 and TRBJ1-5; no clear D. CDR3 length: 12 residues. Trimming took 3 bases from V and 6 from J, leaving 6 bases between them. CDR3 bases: TGTGCCAGCAGTTTGACGCCTCAGCCCCAGCATTTT. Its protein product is CASSLTPQPQHF.

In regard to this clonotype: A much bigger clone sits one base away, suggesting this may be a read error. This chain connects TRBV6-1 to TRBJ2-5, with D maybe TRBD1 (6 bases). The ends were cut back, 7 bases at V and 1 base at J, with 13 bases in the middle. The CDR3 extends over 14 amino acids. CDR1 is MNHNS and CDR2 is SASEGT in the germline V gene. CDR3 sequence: CASTLTGTQETQYF. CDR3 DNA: TGTGCCAGCACATTAACAGGGACCCAAGAGACCCAGTACTTC.

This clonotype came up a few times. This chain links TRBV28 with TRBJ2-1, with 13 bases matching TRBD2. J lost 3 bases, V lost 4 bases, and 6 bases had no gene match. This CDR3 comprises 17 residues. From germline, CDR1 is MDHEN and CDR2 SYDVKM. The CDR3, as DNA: TGTGCCAGCAGTTACCGGACTAGCGGGAGAGGCTACAATGAGCAGTTCTTC. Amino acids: CASSYRTSGRGYNEQFF.

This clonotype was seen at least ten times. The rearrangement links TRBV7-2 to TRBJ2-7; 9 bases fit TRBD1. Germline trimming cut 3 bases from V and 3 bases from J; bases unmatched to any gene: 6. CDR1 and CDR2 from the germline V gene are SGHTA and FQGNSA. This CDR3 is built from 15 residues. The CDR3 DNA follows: TGTGCCAGCAGCTTCGGGGGACAGGGTGGCTACGAGCAGTACTTC. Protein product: CASSFGGQGGYEQYF.

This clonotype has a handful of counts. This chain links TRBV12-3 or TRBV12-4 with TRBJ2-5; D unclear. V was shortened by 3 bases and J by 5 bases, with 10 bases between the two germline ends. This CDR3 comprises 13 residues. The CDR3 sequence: CASSFDVSETQYF. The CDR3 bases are TGTGCCAGCAGTTTTGACGTCAGCGAGACCCAGTACTTC.